This T cell receptor (beta chain) was sequenced during a study of T-cell memory formation after mild COVID-19. Overall study findings and caveats: Clones that shrank (day 15 to 85) were balanced CD4/CD8, whereas later expanders leaned CD4+. Pre-infection memory held some responding clones, suggesting pre-existing cross-reactive T cells responded.

CDR3 length equals 16 residues. Germline CDR1 reads LGHDT; CDR2 reads YNNKEL (reference sequence). V gave up 3 bases and J gave up 3 bases; unmatched junction bases: 9. Amplification by 5'RACE using constant-segment primers produced TCR alpha and TCR beta cDNA libraries that carried sample barcodes and UMIs. MiXCR, applied by TCRdb to the 5' RACE reads, yields one record per CDR3 protein. The sample contains 250,000 to 300,000 distinct CDR3 sequences, about a sixth of which appear only once. This clonotype appeared a few times. Its cognate antigen is unknown. Source material: PBMCs or a T cell subset sorted from them (not recorded which). The chain recombines TRBV3-1 with TRBJ2-3; 7 nucleotides match TRBD1. This TCR was sampled from a man younger than 35 who had mild COVID-19 (a few samples of this study predate the infection). Cell type and time point are not known. CDR3 bases: TGTGCCAGCAGCCATCCTCAGGGGGTCCCGACAGATACGCAGTATTTT. It is translated as CASSHPQGVPTDTQYF.